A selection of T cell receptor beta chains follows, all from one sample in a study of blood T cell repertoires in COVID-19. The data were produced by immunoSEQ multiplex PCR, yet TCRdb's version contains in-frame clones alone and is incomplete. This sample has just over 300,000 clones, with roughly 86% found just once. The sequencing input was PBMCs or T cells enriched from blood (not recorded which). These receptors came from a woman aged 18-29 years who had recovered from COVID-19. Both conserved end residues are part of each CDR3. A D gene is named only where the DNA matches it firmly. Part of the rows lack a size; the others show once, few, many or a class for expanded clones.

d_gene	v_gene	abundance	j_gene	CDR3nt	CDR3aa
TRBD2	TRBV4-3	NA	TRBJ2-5	TGCGCCAGCAGCCAAGATTGGCTAGCGGGAGGAACCCCCCAGTACTTC	CASSQDWLAGGTPQYF
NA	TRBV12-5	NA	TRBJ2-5	TGTGCTAGTGGTTTGGGTGGGCCTGCCGCCGAGACCCAGTACTTC	CASGLGGPAAETQYF
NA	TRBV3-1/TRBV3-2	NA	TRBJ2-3	TGTGCCAGCAAAGGCGGAGGGAGCACAGATACGCAGTATTTT	CASKGGGSTDTQYF
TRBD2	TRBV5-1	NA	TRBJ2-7	TGCGCCAGCAGCTTGAGATACCCCCCAGGATCTAGCGGGAGGTACGAGCCGAAGTACTTC	CASSLRYPPGSSGRYEPKYF
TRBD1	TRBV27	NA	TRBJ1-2	TGTGCCAGCGGGCCGACAGGGGCCGTGTATGGCTACACCTTC	CASGPTGAVYGYTF
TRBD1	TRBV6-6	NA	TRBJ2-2	TGTGCCAGCAGTTACGGGACAGGGGCGATCGGGGAGCTGTTTTTT	CASSYGTGAIGELFF
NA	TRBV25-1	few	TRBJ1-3	TGTGCCAGCAGTGGGGACATTAACTCTGGAAACACCATATATTTT	CASSGDINSGNTIYF
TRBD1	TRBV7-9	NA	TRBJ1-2	TGTGCCAGCAGCCTCGATGACAGGGGACGTGGCGGCTACACCTTC	CASSLDDRGRGGYTF
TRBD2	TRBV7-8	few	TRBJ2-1	TGTGCCAGTCTTACGACTAGCGGGAACAATGAGCAGTTCTTC	CASLTTSGNNEQFF
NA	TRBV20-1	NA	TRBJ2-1	TGCAGTGCTAGTGTAAGTGGGAGGTCAGGTGAGCAGTTCTTC	CSASVSGRSGEQFF
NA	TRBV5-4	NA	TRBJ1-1	TGTGCCAGCAGCTTGGAACCGGGGAACACTGAAGCTTTCTTT	CASSLEPGNTEAFF
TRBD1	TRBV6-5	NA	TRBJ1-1	TGTGCCAGCAGTCCTCGACAGGGGAGCACTGAAGCTTTCTTT	CASSPRQGSTEAFF
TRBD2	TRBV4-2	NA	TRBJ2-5	TGTGCCAGCAGCCAAGAGGGGACTAGCGTTACGTACTTC	CASSQEGTSVTYF
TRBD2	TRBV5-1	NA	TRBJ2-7	TGCGCCAGCAGCTTAGGACTAGCGGGACCCTACGAGCAGTACTTC	CASSLGLAGPYEQYF
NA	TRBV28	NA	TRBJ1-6	TGTGCCAGCAGCGGCGGCGGCTCCTATAATTCACCCCTCCACTTT	CASSGGGSYNSPLHF
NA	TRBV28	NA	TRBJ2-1	TGTGCCAGCAGACACTCCGGGACTCGGAGGAATGAGCAGTTCTTC	CASRHSGTRRNEQFF
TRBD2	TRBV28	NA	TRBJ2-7	TGTGCCAGCAGTGGTAAACCTACCGGGACTAGCTTTTACGAGCAGTACTTC	CASSGKPTGTSFYEQYF
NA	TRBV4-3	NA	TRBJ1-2	TGCGCCAGCAGCCAAGATATTAGAGCATACTATGGCTACACCTTC	CASSQDIRAYYGYTF
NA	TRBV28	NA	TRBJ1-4	TGTGCCAGCAGTCCTATAGATCCCTATGCAACTAATGAAAAACTGTTTTTT	CASSPIDPYATNEKLFF
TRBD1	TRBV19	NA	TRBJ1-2	TGTGCCAGTAGTATCGACAGGGTGTGGGGCTACACCTTC	CASSIDRVWGYTF
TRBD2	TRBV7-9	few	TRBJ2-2	TGTGCCAGCAGCAAGGGACTAGCGGGGCGAGCGAACACCGGGGAGCTGTTTTTT	CASSKGLAGRANTGELFF
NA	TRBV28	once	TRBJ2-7	TGTGCCAGCTGCAGACGGAGGGGACTCTCCTACGAGCAGTACTTC	CASCRRRGLSYEQYF
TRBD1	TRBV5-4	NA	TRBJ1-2	TGTGCCAGCAGCAGCCGGGACAGGGGGCACTATGGCTACACCTTC	CASSSRDRGHYGYTF
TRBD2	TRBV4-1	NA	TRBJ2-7	TGCGCCAGCAGCCAAGTACCCGGGAGGACCGCCTACGAGCAGTACTTC	CASSQVPGRTAYEQYF
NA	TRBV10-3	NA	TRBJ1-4	TGTGCCATCAGTGATGGAGAAGATGAAAAACTGTTTTTT	CAISDGEDEKLFF
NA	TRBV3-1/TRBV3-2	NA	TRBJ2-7	TGTGCCAGCAGCCTAAACCCACTAATCAGGGGGGTCACCTACGAGCAGTACTTC	CASSLNPLIRGVTYEQYF
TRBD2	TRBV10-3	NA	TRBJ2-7	TGTGCCATCAGTGAGTCGGCTAGCGGGTACGAGCAGTACTTC	CAISESASGYEQYF
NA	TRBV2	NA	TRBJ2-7	TGTGCCAGCAGTGAAGGATACCCCAAGGGGTTTAAGGCGGAGCAGTACTTC	CASSEGYPKGFKAEQYF
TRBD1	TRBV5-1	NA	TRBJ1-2	TGCGCCAGCAGCCCATTGGGTGGACAGGATAGCTTTCGTTATGGCTACACCTTC	CASSPLGGQDSFRYGYTF
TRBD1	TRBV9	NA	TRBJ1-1	TGTGCCAGCAGCGCCGGACAGGGGGAAGCTTTCTTT	CASSAGQGEAFF
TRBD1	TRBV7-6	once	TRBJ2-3	TGTGCCAGCAGCTTATTTGTGGACAGGGGAAGCACAGATACGCAGTATTTT	CASSLFVDRGSTDTQYF
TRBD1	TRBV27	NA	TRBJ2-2	TGTGCCAGCAGCCAGATACAGGGGGCGAATCCCGGGGAGCTGTTTTTT	CASSQIQGANPGELFF
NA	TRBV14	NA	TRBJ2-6	TGTGCCAGCACTCCCTCCTCTGGGGCCAACGTCCTGACTTTC	CASTPSSGANVLTF
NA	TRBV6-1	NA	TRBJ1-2	TGTGCCAGCAGTGAAGGGACGACAGGACATCGGGTGAAGGGCTACACCTTC	CASSEGTTGHRVKGYTF
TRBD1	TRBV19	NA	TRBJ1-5	TGTGCCAGTAGGAGAACAGGGGAGGTTCAGCCCCAGCATTTT	CASRRTGEVQPQHF
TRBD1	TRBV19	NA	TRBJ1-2	TGTGCCAGTAGTATCCGACAGGGGATCTATGGCTACACCTTC	CASSIRQGIYGYTF
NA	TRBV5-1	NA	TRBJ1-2	TGCGCCAGCAGCTTGGGGCCGACGGAGAACTATGGCTACACCTTC	CASSLGPTENYGYTF
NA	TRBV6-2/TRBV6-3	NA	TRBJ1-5	TGTGCCAGCAGTTACGGCTGGGGCGATCAGCCCCAGCATTTT	CASSYGWGDQPQHF
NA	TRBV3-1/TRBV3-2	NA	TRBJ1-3	TGTGCCAGCAGCCAAGAGTTGGGACACCTGAGCTCTGGAAACACCATATATTTT	CASSQELGHLSSGNTIYF
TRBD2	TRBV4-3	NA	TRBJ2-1	TGCGCCAGCAGCCAAACTAGCGGGGCCTACAATGAGCAGTTCTTC	CASSQTSGAYNEQFF
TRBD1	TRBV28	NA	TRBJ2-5	TGTGCCAGCAGTCTCAGGGTGACAGGGGGCAGGGAGACCCAGTACTTC	CASSLRVTGGRETQYF
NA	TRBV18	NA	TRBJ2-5	TGTGCCAGTGTGGACAGATCGGGGGAGACCCAGTACTTC	CASVDRSGETQYF
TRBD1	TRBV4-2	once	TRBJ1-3	TGTGCCAGCAGCCAAGATAAGTGGACAGGCTCTGGAAACACCATATATTTT	CASSQDKWTGSGNTIYF
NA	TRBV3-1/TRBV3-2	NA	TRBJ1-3	TGTGCCAGCAGCCCCTCACAGGGAAACACCATATATTTT	CASSPSQGNTIYF
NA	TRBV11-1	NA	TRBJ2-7	TGTGCCAGCAGCTTAGCTGGGACTTCCTACGAGCAGTACTTC	CASSLAGTSYEQYF
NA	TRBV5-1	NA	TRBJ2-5	TGCGCCAGCAGCGAACTACGGGAGACCCAGTACTTC	CASSELRETQYF
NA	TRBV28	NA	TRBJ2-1	TGTGCCAGCATGAAGCAGGGGGAGCAGTTCTTC	CASMKQGEQFF